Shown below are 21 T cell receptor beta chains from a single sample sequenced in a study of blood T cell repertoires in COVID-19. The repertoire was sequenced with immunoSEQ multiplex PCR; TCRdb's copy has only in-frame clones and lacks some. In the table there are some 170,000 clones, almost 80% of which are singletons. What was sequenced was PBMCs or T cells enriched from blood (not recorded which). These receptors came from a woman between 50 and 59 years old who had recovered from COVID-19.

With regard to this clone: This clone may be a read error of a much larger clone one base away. The CDR3 spells CASSQDGGGGGADTQYF. The CDR3 DNA reads as TGTGCCAGCAGCCAAGACGGCGGGGGAGGGGGGGCAGATACGCAGTATTTT. The chain recombines TRBV4-2 with TRBJ2-3; D is possibly TRBD2 (7 bases). From germline, CDR1 is LGHNA and CDR2 YNFKEQ. V lost 0 bases and J lost 4, with 17 bases in between. CDR3 size: 17 residues.

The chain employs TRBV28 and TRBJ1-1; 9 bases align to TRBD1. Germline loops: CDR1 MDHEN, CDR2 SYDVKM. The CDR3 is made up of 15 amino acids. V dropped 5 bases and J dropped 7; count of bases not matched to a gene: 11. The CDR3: CASSTFGTGRVEAFF. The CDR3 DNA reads TGTGCCAGCAGTACCTTCGGGACAGGGAGGGTTGAAGCTTTCTTT.

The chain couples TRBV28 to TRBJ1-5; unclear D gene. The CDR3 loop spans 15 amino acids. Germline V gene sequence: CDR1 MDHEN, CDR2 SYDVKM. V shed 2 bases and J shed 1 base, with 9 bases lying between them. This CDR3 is CASSLGRVSNQPQHF. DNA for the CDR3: TGTGCCAGCAGTTTAGGGAGGGTAAGCAATCAGCCCCAGCATTTT.

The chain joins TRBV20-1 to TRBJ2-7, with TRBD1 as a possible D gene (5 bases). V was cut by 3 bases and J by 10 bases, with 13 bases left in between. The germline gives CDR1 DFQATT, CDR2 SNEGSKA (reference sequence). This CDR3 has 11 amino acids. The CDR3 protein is CSARSRGQQYF. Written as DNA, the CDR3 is TGCAGTGCTAGGTCTAGGGGCCAACAGTACTTC.

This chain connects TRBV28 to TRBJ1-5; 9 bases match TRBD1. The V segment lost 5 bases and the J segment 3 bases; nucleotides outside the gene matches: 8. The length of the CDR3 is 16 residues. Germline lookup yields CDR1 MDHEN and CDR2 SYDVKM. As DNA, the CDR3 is TGTGCCAGCAGTCCAAGACAGGGGGTCCACAATCAGCCCCAGCATTTT. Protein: CASSPRQGVHNQPQHF.

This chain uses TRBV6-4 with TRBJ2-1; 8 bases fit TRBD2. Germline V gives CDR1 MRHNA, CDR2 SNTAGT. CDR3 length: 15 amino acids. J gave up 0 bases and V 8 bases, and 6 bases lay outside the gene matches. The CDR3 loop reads CASGLLAGSYNEQFF. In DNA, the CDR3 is TGTGCCAGCGGCCTCCTAGCGGGCTCCTACAATGAGCAGTTCTTC.

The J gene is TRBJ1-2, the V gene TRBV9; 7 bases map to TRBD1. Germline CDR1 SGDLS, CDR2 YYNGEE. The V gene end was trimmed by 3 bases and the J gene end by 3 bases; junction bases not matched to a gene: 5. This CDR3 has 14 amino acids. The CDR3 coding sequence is TGTGCCAGCAGCGATAACAGGGGAGACTATGGCTACACCTTC. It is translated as CASSDNRGDYGYTF.

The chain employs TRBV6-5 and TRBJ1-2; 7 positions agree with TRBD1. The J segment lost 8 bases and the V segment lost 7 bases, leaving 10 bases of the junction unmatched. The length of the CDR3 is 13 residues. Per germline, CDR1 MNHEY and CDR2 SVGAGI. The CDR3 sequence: CASTGTGVGGYTF. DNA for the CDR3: TGTGCCAGCACCGGTACAGGGGTAGGAGGCTACACCTTC.

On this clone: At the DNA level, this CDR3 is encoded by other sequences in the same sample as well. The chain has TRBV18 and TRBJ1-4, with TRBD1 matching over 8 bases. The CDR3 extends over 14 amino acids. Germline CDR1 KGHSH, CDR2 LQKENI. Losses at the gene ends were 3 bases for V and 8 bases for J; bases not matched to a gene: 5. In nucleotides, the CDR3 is TGTGCCAGCTCACCTCAGGGGGCGCGAGAAAAACTGTTTTTT. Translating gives CASSPQGAREKLFF.

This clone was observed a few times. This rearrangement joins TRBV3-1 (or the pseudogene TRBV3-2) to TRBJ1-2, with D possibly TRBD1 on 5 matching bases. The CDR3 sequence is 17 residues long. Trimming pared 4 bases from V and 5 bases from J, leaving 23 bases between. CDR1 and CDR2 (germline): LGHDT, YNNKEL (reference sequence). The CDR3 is CASSLEGYRSRGYGYTF. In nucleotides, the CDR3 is TGTGCCAGCAGCCTGGAAGGGTACAGGTCTCGGGGGTATGGCTACACCTTC.

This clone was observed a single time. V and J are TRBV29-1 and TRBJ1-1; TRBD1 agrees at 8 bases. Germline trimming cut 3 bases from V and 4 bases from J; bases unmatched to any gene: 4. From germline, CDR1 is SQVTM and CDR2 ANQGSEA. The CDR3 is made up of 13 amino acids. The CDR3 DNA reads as TGCAGCGTTGACAGGGGGCGCGGCACTGAAGCTTTCTTT. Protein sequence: CSVDRGRGTEAFF.

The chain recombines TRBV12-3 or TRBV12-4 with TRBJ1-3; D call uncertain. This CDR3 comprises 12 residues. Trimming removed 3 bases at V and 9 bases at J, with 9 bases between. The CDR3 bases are TGTGCCAGCAGTTTTTCATCCAGCACCATATATTTT. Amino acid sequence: CASSFSSSTIYF.

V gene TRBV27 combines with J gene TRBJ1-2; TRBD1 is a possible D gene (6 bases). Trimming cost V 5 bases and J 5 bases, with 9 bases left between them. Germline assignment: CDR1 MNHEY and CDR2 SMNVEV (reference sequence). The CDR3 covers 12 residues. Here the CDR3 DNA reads TGTGCCAGCAGTCACGGACAGTATGGCTACACCTTC. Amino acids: CASSHGQYGYTF.

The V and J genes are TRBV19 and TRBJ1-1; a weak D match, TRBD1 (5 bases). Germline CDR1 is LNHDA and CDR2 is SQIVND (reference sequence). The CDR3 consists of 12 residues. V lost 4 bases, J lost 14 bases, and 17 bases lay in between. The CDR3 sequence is CASSTRGSIGFF. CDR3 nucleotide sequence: TGTGCCAGTAGTACAAGGGGTTCAATAGGGTTCTTT.

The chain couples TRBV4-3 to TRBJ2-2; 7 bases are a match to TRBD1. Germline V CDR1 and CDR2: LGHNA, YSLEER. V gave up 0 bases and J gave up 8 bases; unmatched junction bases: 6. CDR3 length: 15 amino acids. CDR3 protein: CASSQDRDSFGELFF. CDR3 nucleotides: TGCGCCAGCAGCCAAGATCGGGACAGTTTTGGGGAGCTGTTTTTT.

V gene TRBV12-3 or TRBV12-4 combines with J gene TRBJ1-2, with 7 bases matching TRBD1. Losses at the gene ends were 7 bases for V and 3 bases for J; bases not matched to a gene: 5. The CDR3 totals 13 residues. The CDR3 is CASNNQGDYGYTF. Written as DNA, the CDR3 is TGTGCCAGCAACAACCAGGGGGACTATGGCTACACCTTC.

This chain's CDR3 is CASTQVRDSHGYTF. The CDR3 region has the DNA TGTGCCAGCACCCAGGTCCGGGACAGCCATGGCTACACCTTC. This chain joins TRBV2 and TRBJ1-2; 7 nucleotides agree with TRBD1. CDR1 and CDR2 from the germline V gene are SNHLY and FYNNEI. Trimming at V came to 7 bases and at J to 6 bases, leaving 11 bases not matched to a gene. The CDR3 has 14 residues.

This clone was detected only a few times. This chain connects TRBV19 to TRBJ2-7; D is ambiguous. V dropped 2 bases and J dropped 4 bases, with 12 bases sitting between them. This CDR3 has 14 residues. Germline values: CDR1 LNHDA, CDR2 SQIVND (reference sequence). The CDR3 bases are TGTGCCAGTAGTATATCCGCTCTGCGGTACGAGCAGTACTTC. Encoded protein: CASSISALRYEQYF. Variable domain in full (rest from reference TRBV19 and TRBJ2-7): DGGITQSPKYLFRKEGQNVTLSCEQNLNHDAMYWYRQDPGQGLRLIYYSQIVNDFQKGDIAEGYSVSREKKESFPLTVTSAQKNPTAFYLCASSISALRYEQYFGPGTRLTVT.

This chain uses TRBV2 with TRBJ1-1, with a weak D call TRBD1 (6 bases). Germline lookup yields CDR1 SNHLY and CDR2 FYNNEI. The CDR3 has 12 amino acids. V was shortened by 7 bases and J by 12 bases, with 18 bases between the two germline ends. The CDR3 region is CASTQRGGASFF. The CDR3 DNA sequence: TGTGCCAGCACCCAAAGGGGGGGCGCATCTTTCTTT.

CDR3 nucleotide sequence: TGTGCCAGCAGTCCACCGGGACAGGGGACCTATGGCTACACCTTC. This sequence encodes CASSPPGQGTYGYTF. The chain uses TRBV28 and TRBJ1-2; 10 nucleotides line up with TRBD1. V dropped 5 bases and J dropped 4; count of bases not matched to a gene: 7. In germline, CDR1 is MDHEN, CDR2 SYDVKM. The CDR3 is 15 amino acids.

The CDR3 DNA reads as TGTGCCAGCAGTTTGGTCAGGGACAATGAGCAGTTCTTC. Residues: CASSLVRDNEQFF. The V gene is TRBV12-3 or TRBV12-4, the J gene TRBJ2-1; the D gene is possibly TRBD1 (5 bases). CDR3 length: 13 amino acids. The germline V and J ends were trimmed by 3 bases and 5 bases, with 8 bases remaining between them.